This record concerns one TCR beta chain sequence. Its target antigen remains unknown. There are no base qualities to consult, and no much larger clone falls within one base. Instrument on record: Illumina NovaSeq 6000. cDNA libraries for TCRalpha and TCRbeta were prepared by 5'RACE using constant-segment primers, with sample barcodes and unique molecular identifiers added. Trizol reagent was used to extract RNA from every sample. Amplification of the libraries took two PCR steps, and the second step added a second sample barcode plus Illumina TruSeq adapters. Libraries were sequenced on an Illumina NovaSeq with 2 x 150 bp paired-end reads. For the original study's pipeline: Reads were demultiplexed and collapsed into UMI-guided consensus sequences with migec v1.2.7. Using mixcr v2.1.11, UMI consensuses were aligned to TRA and TRB V and J templates and then assembled into clonotypes. A clonotype was counted as expanded or contracted only when both edgeR and NoisET called the clonotype significant, with the noise models trained on biological replicates. For edgeR calls, the cutoffs were a false discovery rate-adjusted p below 0.01 and a log2 fold-change threshold of 1. PCA with hierarchical clustering of max-normalized trajectories of the 1000 most abundant clonotypes was used as exploratory dynamics analysis. Each responding clone was given a CD4 or CD8 phenotype based on the CD4+ and CD8+ repertoires, which had been sequenced separately. Through fastp at Q25 and MiXCR, TCRdb rebuilt clones from the public reads, retaining in-frame beta chains. Each entry merges the rows of one CDR3 protein and shows their most common DNA and genes. TCRdb's processing, not the authors' own work, is the source of the V and J calls. The sample includes fewer than 150,000 distinct CDR3 sequences, with about 5.9% observed a single time. Approximately 2% of the sample is held by the ten biggest clonotypes.

The data originate from a study of T-cell memory formation after mild COVID-19 (dated by TCRdb to about 2021). Some background on the complete study: Most TCR sequence clusters were specific to one of the two donors. Two young, previously healthy adult volunteers made up the cohort, one male and one female. In two donors, T-cell clones that expanded and contracted after mild COVID-19 were followed by sequencing TCRalpha and TCRbeta repertoires longitudinally. Paper-wide results and their limitations: SARS-CoV-2 specificity of the second-wave clones peaking on day 37 was not confirmed. Only a couple of mild cases were covered by the study, and larger cohorts that include severe cases with pre-infection samples were considered necessary. The detection of some responding clones in pre-infection memory suggests that pre-existing cross-reactive memory T cells joined the SARS-CoV-2 response. Balanced CD4/CD8 phenotypes were observed for clones contracting from day 15 to 85, whereas a bias towards CD4+ was observed for a second wave of clones expanding from day 15 to 37. Contracting CD4+ clones were located mainly in the CM and EM memory subsets, whereas CD8+ clones were found to be enriched in EMRA.

Its CDR3 holds 13 amino acids, cysteine through phenylalanine. Just CDR3 DNA is preserved here, 39 bases in frame from base 1. Reading the germline V gene gives CDR1 SGHTA and CDR2 FQGNSA. V is reduced by 1 base and J by 9 bases, leaving a spacing of 13 bases between them. Ficoll-Paque density gradient centrifugation was used to isolate PBMCs. Material: PBMCs or a T cell subset sorted from them (not recorded which). This sequence was found in an adult woman who had mild COVID-19 (a few samples of this study predate the infection). The sample titles of this study are shuffled in the database, so cell type and time point are left out; the donor was told from shared clones. The sequence links TRBV7-2 to TRBJ2-7, with TRBD1 perhaps the D gene, on 6 matching bases. For the CDR3, the sequence is CASSLGQAGMQYF. At the DNA level, the sequence is TGTGCCAGCAGCTTAGGACAGGCAGGAATGCAGTACTTC.